This T cell receptor (beta chain) was found in a study of cytomegalovirus exposure and HLA in healthy donors. Study-wide context: Earlier findings included some 100 million unique TCR beta sequences obtained from 150 million to 200 million T cells. Study observations and caveats: In a later analysis, at a false discovery rate of 0.05, 16,951 TCR beta sequences matched HLA alleles.

Trimming left V 3 bases short and J 2 bases short, with 12 bases between. This CDR3 spans 14 amino acids. Germline lookup yields CDR1 SQVTM and CDR2 ANQGSEA. Remarks on this clone: What it recognizes is unknown.

Both 60 Vbeta primers and 13 Jbeta primers went into the PCR. TCRdb's copy holds only in-frame clones and misses some; the assay was immunoSEQ multiplex PCR. The sample contains roughly 80,000 clones, around 85% of which appear only once. Sequenced material: PBMCs. V gene TRBV29-1 combines with J gene TRBJ2-3, with D maybe TRBD2 (6 bases). This receptor was obtained from a woman in her forties or fifties in good health and CMV-seronegative. CDR3 DNA: TGCAGCGTTGAGGCGACTAGAGCCACAGATACGCAGTATTTT. Residues: CSVEATRATDTQYF.